The 16 T cell receptor beta chains below all came from one sample that was sequenced in a study of cytotoxic CD8 clonotypes in ibrutinib-treated CLL. TCRdb's copy holds only in-frame clones and misses some; the assay was immunoSEQ multiplex PCR. Of roughly 250,000 clones listed, around 70% are singletons. The source material was PBMCs, sampled after 24 months of ibrutinib treatment. These receptors were taken from a human donor with chronic lymphocytic leukemia.

This rearrangement joins TRBV5-1 to TRBJ2-1; D is unresolved. The length of the CDR3 is 12 residues. Germline CDR1 reads SGHRS; CDR2 reads YFSETQ. The ends were cut back, 4 bases at V and 6 bases at J, with 8 bases in the middle. CDR3 bases: TGCGCCAGCAGCGACGACGGCAATGAGCAGTTCTTC. Protein sequence: CASSDDGNEQFF.

The chain links TRBV7-2 to TRBJ2-2; no firm D call. This CDR3 contains 14 residues. Between the trimmed V and J ends, which lost 5 bases and 6 bases, there was a span of 13 bases. CDR1 is SGHTA, CDR2 FQGNSA, per germline. The CDR3 sequence: CASSPQRRAGELFF. The CDR3 DNA follows: TGTGCCAGCAGCCCTCAAAGACGGGCCGGGGAGCTGTTTTTT.

The chain joins TRBV29-1 to TRBJ2-7, with 11 bases lining up with TRBD2. The CDR3 runs to 17 residues. V lost 3 bases and J lost 3; bases outside the gene matches: 13. CDR1 and CDR2 from the germline V gene are SQVTM and ANQGSEA. The CDR3 sequence is CSVEGLADTSKDYEQYF. The CDR3 DNA sequence: TGCAGCGTTGAGGGACTAGCGGACACATCTAAGGACTACGAGCAGTACTTC.

V and J are TRBV4-3 and TRBJ2-2, with 9 bases aligning to TRBD2. This CDR3 contains 16 residues. V dropped 3 bases and J dropped 6; count of bases not matched to a gene: 8. Germline CDR1 is LGHNA and CDR2 is YSLEER. In DNA, the CDR3 is TGCGCCAGCAGCCAGTACCTAGCGGGATCGGCCGGGGAGCTGTTTTTT. It encodes CASSQYLAGSAGELFF.

V usage is TRBV19 and J usage is TRBJ2-2; no clear D. The length of the CDR3 is 13 residues. V lost 6 bases and J lost 2, with 7 bases in between. Per germline, CDR1 LNHDA and CDR2 SQIVND (reference sequence). CDR3 DNA sequence: TGTGCCAGTAGCCTGGCAAACACCGGGGAGCTGTTTTTT. It yields the protein CASSLANTGELFF.

The V call is TRBV18, the J call TRBJ1-3, with unresolved D. V was shortened by 3 bases and J by 4 bases, with 13 bases between the two germline ends. CDR1 is KGHSH and CDR2 is LQKENI in the germline V gene. There are 15 residues in the CDR3. CDR3 in amino acids: CASSPPRLRGNTIYF. CDR3 nucleotides: TGTGCCAGCTCACCTCCGAGGTTGCGGGGAAACACCATATATTTT.

The chain carries TRBV7-9 and TRBJ1-4; 7 bases match TRBD1. The germline gives CDR1 SEHNR, CDR2 FQNEAQ (reference sequence). V dropped 6 bases and J dropped 8; count of bases not matched to a gene: 12. This CDR3 comprises 15 residues. CDR3 in DNA: TGTGCCAGCAGAAACGGAAGGGGGCTTCGGGAAAAACTGTTTTTT. It translates to CASRNGRGLREKLFF.

The J gene is TRBJ1-1, the V gene TRBV6-5, with D possibly TRBD1 on 6 matching bases. Germline V CDR1 and CDR2: MNHEY, SVGAGI. V was pared by 5 bases and J by 4 bases, with 11 bases between. This CDR3 comprises 13 residues. The CDR3 DNA reads as TGTGCCAGCAGTCCAACCAGGGGCACTGAAGCTTTCTTT. This translates into CASSPTRGTEAFF.

CDR3 amino acids: CASTITGSYNEQFF. CDR3 nucleotide sequence: TGTGCCAGCACAATTACAGGGTCCTACAATGAGCAGTTCTTC. The genes are TRBV27 and TRBJ2-1, with D possibly being TRBD1 (6 bases). Germline V gene sequence: CDR1 MNHEY, CDR2 SMNVEV (reference sequence). The CDR3 loop spans 14 amino acids. Trimming pared 7 bases from V and 1 base from J, leaving 11 bases between.

As regards this clone: One junction end does not reproduce the germline sequence, and a read error may be involved. V and J are TRBV6-5 and TRBJ2-1; TRBD2 aligns across 7 bases. This CDR3 is 13 amino acids long. CDR1 and CDR2 (germline): MNHEY, SVGAGI. CDR3 in amino acids: CASSYRDYNGQFF. The CDR3 DNA is TGTGCCAGCAGTTACCGGGACTACAATGGGCAGTTCTTC.

This chain connects TRBV28 to TRBJ2-6, with D hard to call. There are 14 residues in the CDR3. CDR1 is MDHEN, CDR2 SYDVKM, per germline. V lost 2 bases, J lost 0 bases, and 2 bases lay in between. CDR3 loop: CASSLGSGANVLTF. In DNA form, the CDR3 reads TGTGCCAGCAGTTTAGGCTCTGGGGCCAACGTCCTGACTTTC.

This rearrangement joins TRBV5-6 to TRBJ2-5; D is perhaps TRBD1 (5 bases). Germline V CDR1 and CDR2: SGHDT, YYEEEE. Trimming took 4 bases from V and 5 from J, leaving 15 bases between them. The CDR3 sequence is 14 residues long. The CDR3 DNA follows: TGTGCCAGCAGCCCAAAGCAGGGTGCGGAGACCCAGTACTTC. This translates into CASSPKQGAETQYF.

V usage is TRBV27 and J usage is TRBJ1-2, with TRBD1 matching over 9 bases. Trimming at V came to 7 bases and at J to 5 bases, leaving 8 bases not matched to a gene. Germline V lookup: CDR1 MNHEY, CDR2 SMNVEV (reference sequence). This CDR3 is 14 amino acids long. In nucleotides, the CDR3 is TGTGCCAGCACCAAACAGGGGGCCCTATATGGCTACACCTTC. This sequence encodes CASTKQGALYGYTF.

V gene TRBV29-1 combines with J gene TRBJ2-3; the D is unclear. The CDR3 consists of 13 residues. Germline-derived CDR1 and CDR2 are SQVTM and ANQGSEA. The V end was cut by 3 bases, the J end by 6 bases, with 13 bases between. Here the CDR3 reads CSVDPLEGDTQYF. Written as DNA, the CDR3 is TGCAGCGTTGATCCCCTCGAAGGGGATACGCAGTATTTT.

With respect to this clone: This same CDR3 is encoded by further DNA sequences in the sample. The chain recombines TRBV9 with TRBJ2-2; no reliable D call. Germline V gene sequence: CDR1 SGDLS, CDR2 YYNGEE. This CDR3 is 11 amino acids long. Trimming cost V 1 base and J 6 bases, with 1 base left between them. CDR3 residues: CASSVSGELFF. In DNA form, the CDR3 reads TGTGCCAGCAGCGTATCCGGGGAGCTGTTTTTT.

The rearrangement links TRBV6-5 to TRBJ2-5; D call uncertain. The length of the CDR3 is 13 residues. V was pared by 6 bases and J by 2 bases, with 10 bases between. CDR1 and CDR2 (germline): MNHEY, SVGAGI. For the CDR3, the DNA is TGTGCCAGCAGCCAGACACTACAAGAGACCCAGTACTTC. Translated: CASSQTLQETQYF.